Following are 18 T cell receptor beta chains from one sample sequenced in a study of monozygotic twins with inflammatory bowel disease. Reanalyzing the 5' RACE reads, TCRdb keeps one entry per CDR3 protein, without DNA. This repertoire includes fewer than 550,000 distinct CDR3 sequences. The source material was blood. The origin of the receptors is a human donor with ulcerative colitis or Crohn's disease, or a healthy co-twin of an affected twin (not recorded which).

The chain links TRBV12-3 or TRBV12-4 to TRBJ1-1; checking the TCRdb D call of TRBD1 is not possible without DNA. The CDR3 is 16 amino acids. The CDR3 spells CASSPPLRQENTEAFF.

The CDR3 protein is CASYSGGGGEQFF. The V gene is TRBV7-2, the J gene TRBJ2-1; TCRdb names TRBD2, which stays unverified in the absence of DNA. This CDR3 is built from 13 residues. Germline CDR1 is SGHTA and CDR2 is FQGNSA. Looking up the rest from reference TRBV7-2 and TRBJ2-1 gives the full variable domain: GAGVSQSPSNKVTEKGKDVELRCDPISGHTALYWYRQSLGQGLEFLIYFQGNSAPDKSGLPSDRFSAERTGGSVSTLTIQRTQQEDSAVYLCASYSGGGGEQFFGPGTRLTVL.

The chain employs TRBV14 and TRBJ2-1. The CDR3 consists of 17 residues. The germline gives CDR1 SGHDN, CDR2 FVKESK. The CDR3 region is CASSQVSVTSSYNEQFF.

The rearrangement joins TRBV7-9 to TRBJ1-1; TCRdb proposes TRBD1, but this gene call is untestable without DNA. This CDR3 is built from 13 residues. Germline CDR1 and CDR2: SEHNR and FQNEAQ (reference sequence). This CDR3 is CASRVGGSAEAFF.

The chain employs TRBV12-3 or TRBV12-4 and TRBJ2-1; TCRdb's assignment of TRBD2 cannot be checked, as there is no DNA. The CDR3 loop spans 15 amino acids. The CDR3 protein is CASMRGRAIENEQFF.

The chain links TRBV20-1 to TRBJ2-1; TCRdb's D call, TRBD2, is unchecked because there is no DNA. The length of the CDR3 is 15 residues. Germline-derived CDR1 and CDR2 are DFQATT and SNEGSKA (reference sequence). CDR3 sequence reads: CSAISGGTNSDEQFF.

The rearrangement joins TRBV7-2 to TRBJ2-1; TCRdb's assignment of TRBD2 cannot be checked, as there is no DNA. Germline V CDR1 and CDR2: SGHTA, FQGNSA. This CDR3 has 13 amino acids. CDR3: CASSLGRAGEQFF.

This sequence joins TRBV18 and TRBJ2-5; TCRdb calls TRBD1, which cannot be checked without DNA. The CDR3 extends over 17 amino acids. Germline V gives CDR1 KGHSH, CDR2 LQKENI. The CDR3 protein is CASSPLLGTGLGETQYF. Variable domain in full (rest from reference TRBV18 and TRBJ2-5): NAGVMQNPRHLVRRRGQEARLRCSPMKGHSHVYWYRQLPEEGLKFMVYLQKENIIDESGMPKERFSAEFPKEGPSILRIQQVVRGDSAAYFCASSPLLGTGLGETQYFGPGTRLLVL.

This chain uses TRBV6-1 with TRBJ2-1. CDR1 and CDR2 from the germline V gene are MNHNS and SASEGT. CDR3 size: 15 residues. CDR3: CASLPWRGTYNEQFF.

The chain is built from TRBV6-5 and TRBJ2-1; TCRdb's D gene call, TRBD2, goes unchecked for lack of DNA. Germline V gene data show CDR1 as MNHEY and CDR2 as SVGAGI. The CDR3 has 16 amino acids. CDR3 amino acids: CASSYSGTAPYNEQFF.

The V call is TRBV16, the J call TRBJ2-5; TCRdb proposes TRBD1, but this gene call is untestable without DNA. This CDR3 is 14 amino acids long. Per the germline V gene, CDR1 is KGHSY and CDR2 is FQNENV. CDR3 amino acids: CASKRTASQETQYF.

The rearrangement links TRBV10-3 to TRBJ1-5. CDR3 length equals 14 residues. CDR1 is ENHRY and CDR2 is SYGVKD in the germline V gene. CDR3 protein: CAISDLPEGQPQHF.

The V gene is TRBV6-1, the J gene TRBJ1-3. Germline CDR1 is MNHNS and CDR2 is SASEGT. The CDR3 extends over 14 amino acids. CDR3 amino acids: CASSPVFAGNTIYF.

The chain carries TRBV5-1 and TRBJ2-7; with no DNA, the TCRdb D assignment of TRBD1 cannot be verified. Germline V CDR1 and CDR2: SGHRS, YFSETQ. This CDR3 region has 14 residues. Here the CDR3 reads CASSFSDRVREQYF.

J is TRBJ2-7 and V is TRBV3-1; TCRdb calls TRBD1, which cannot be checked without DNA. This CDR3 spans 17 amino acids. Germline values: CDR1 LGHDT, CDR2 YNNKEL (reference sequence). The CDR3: CASSQASTGGADHEQYF.

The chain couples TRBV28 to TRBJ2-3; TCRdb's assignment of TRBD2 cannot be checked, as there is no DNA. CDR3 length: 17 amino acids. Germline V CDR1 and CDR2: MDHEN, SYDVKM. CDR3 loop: CASSSGTSGRGTDTQYF. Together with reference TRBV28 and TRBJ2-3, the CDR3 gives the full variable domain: DVKVTQSSRYLVKRTGEKVFLECVQDMDHENMFWYRQDPGLGLRLIYFSYDVKMKEKGDIPEGYSVSREKKERFSLILESASTNQTSMYLCASSSGTSGRGTDTQYFGPGTRLTVL.

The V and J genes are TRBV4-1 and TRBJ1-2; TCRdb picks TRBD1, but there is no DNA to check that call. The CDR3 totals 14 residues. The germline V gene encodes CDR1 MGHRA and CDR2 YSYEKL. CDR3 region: CASSQAGQYYGYTF.

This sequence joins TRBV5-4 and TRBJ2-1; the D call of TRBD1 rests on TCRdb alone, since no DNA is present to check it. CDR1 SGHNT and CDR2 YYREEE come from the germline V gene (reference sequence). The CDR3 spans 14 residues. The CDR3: CASSLGTGWYEQFF.